One sample yielded the 8 T cell receptor beta chains listed below, sequenced in a study of T cells in Graves' hyperthyroidism and ophthalmopathy. The CDR3 regions of TCR beta were amplified from RNA transcripts. The HTBI primer set was used in a first-round RT-PCR of the TCR CDR3. TCRdb recomputed calls from the multiplex PCR reads with MiXCR, one row per CDR3 protein. Of 300,000 to 350,000 distinct CDR3 sequences in the sample, 11% to 15% were seen once. Sequences were obtained from blood. The receptors stem from a woman between 25 and 40 years old with Graves' hyperthyroidism.

The V gene is TRBV18, the J gene TRBJ2-3; the D is unclear. This CDR3 comprises 13 residues. V was trimmed by 1 base and J by 5 bases, leaving 7 bases between them. The germline V gene encodes CDR1 KGHSH and CDR2 LQKENI. The CDR3 bases are TGTGCCAGCTCACCACTCGAAGGAGATACGCAGTATTTT. Amino acids: CASSPLEGDTQYF.

This clonotype appeared many times. V is TRBV28 and J is TRBJ1-2, with 8 nucleotides matching TRBD1. V gave up 10 bases and J gave up 1 base; unmatched junction bases: 5. In germline, CDR1 is MDHEN, CDR2 SYDVKM. The CDR3 length is 13 residues. DNA for the CDR3: TGTGCCACCCAGGGGGCAAATAACTATGGCTACACCTTC. It codes for CATQGANNYGYTF.

This clonotype was observed at least ten times. V gene TRBV20-1 combines with J gene TRBJ2-5; D is undetermined. CDR1 is DFQATT, CDR2 SNEGSKA, per germline (reference sequence). V shed 3 bases and J shed 5 bases, with 16 bases lying between them. This CDR3 is built from 14 residues. The chain's CDR3 is CSARPFYVAETQYF. For the CDR3, the DNA is TGCAGTGCTAGGCCGTTTTATGTCGCGGAGACCCAGTACTTC.

This clonotype came up many times. V is TRBV6-2 or TRBV6-3 and J is TRBJ2-7, with TRBD1 as a possible D gene (5 bases). The V and J ends lost 2 bases and 6 bases respectively, with 17 bases between them. This CDR3 has 15 residues. The germline V gene has CDR1 MNHEY and CDR2 SVGEGT. The CDR3 coding sequence is TGTGCCAGCAGTTACGCCGCCGGGCAGGGTGTCGAGCAGTACTTC. It translates to CASSYAAGQGVEQYF.

The V call is TRBV20-1, the J call TRBJ2-2, with 9 bases identical to TRBD2. The CDR3 contains 17 residues. Trimming at V came to 5 bases and at J to 1 base, leaving 11 bases not matched to a gene. The germline V gene has CDR1 DFQATT and CDR2 SNEGSKA (reference sequence). In DNA form, the CDR3 reads TGCAGTGCTGGACTGAATCTAGCGGGATGGAACACCGGGGAGCTGTTTTTT. This codes for CSAGLNLAGWNTGELFF.

There are many counts of this clonotype. The chain couples TRBV2 to TRBJ2-3; TRBD2 agrees at 7 bases. Germline-derived CDR1 and CDR2 are SNHLY and FYNNEI. The CDR3 spans 14 residues. V gave up 8 bases and J gave up 4 bases; unmatched junction bases: 9. CDR3 sequence (DNA): TGTGCCAGCGGGGGGGTAGAACCCCCAGATACGCAGTATTTT. Translating it yields CASGGVEPPDTQYF.

This clonotype appeared many times. The chain has TRBV2 and TRBJ1-4; D unresolved. V was cut by 7 bases and J by 8 bases, with 14 bases left in between. The CDR3 consists of 13 residues. Germline V lookup: CDR1 SNHLY, CDR2 FYNNEI. The DNA for the CDR3 is TGTGCCAGCACCCTCCCCTCGGTGGAAAAACTGTTTTTT. This translates into CASTLPSVEKLFF.

This clonotype has just a few counts. The chain uses TRBV6-1 and TRBJ2-5; D is undetermined. The V gene's germline CDR1 is MNHNS and CDR2 SASEGT. The CDR3 loop spans 13 amino acids. Trimming cost V 5 bases and J 7 bases, with 14 bases left between them. The CDR3 sequence: CASSLGPNPTQYF. CDR3 nucleotides: TGTGCCAGCAGTCTAGGACCCAACCCGACCCAGTACTTC.